The 15 T cell receptor beta chains below were found in one sample sequenced in a study of Graves' ophthalmopathy and Graves' hyperthyroidism. CDR3 regions of TCR beta were amplified from RNA transcripts. The first round was an RT-PCR with HTBI primers, and the second round was a multiplex PCR. TCRdb used MiXCR to reprocess the multiplex PCR reads, holding one entry per CDR3 protein. The sample contains around 470,000 distinct CDR3 sequences, 13% to 15% of which appear only once. The sequenced sample was blood. These receptors were taken from a young woman with Graves' ophthalmopathy.

This clonotype was recorded at least ten times. The chain joins TRBV20-1 to TRBJ2-7, with D tentatively TRBD1 (6 bases). This CDR3 has 10 residues. Per germline, CDR1 DFQATT and CDR2 SNEGSKA (reference sequence). V dropped 5 bases and J dropped 7 bases, with 9 bases sitting between them. The CDR3 region is CSAQRGEQYF. As DNA, the CDR3 is TGCAGTGCTCAAAGGGGGGAGCAGTACTTC.

The table lists this clonotype with many counts. The chain has TRBV7-2 and TRBJ2-5; 10 nucleotides align to TRBD2. The CDR3 sequence is 15 residues long. Germline V CDR1 and CDR2: SGHTA, FQGNSA. V was clipped by 6 bases and J by 4 bases; unmatched bases: 8. Written as DNA, the CDR3 is TGTGCCAGCAGTTTAAGCGGGGGGGCCACAGAGACCCAGTACTTC. As protein: CASSLSGGATETQYF.

This chain uses TRBV4-1 with TRBJ2-7, with a weak D call TRBD2 (6 bases). This CDR3 has 14 residues. V lost 1 base and J lost 6, with 13 bases in between. Germline V gives CDR1 MGHRA, CDR2 YSYEKL. Written as DNA, the CDR3 is TGCGCCAGCAGCCAAGGTGGAGCGGGCTGCGAGCAGTACTTC. Translating gives CASSQGGAGCEQYF.

This clonotype has only a few counts. The chain links TRBV30 to TRBJ2-2; D gene ambiguous. Between the trimmed V and J ends, which lost 4 bases and 4 bases, there was a span of 4 bases. The CDR3 consists of 11 residues. CDR1 is GTSNPN, CDR2 SVGIG, per germline (reference sequence). CDR3 sequence reads: CAWNPTGELFF. The CDR3, as DNA: TGTGCCTGGAACCCCACCGGGGAGCTGTTTTTT.

The chain carries TRBV30 and TRBJ2-7, with 7 nucleotides matching TRBD1. This CDR3 has 12 residues. The trim removed 5 bases at V and 6 bases at J, leaving 7 bases unmatched. Germline lookup yields CDR1 GTSNPN and CDR2 SVGIG (reference sequence). CDR3: CAWGGQSGEQYF. CDR3 nucleotide sequence: TGTGCCTGGGGGGGACAGTCGGGCGAGCAGTACTTC.

The chain uses TRBV12-5 and TRBJ2-7, with a weak D call TRBD2 (6 bases). V lost 2 bases to trimming and J lost 4 bases, with 18 bases between them. CDR1 is LGHNT, CDR2 FRNRAP, per germline. The CDR3 totals 16 residues. Here the CDR3 DNA reads TGTGCTAGTGGTTTGATACTCGGACAAGGGACTTACGAGCAGTACTTC. The encoded protein is CASGLILGQGTYEQYF.

In this sample, this clonotype turned up many times. This sequence joins TRBV19 and TRBJ1-1; D is ambiguous. The germline V gene encodes CDR1 LNHDA and CDR2 SQIVND (reference sequence). CDR3 length: 14 residues. V lost 3 bases, J lost 0 bases, and 8 bases lay in between. Here the CDR3 DNA reads TGTGCCAGTAGTATTAAGGGTATGAACACTGAAGCTTTCTTT. This translates into CASSIKGMNTEAFF.

This clonotype was found many times. This rearrangement joins TRBV7-3 to TRBJ2-5; 12 positions agree with TRBD2. This CDR3 region has 15 residues. The germline CDR1 and CDR2 sequences are SGHTA and FQGTGA. V was clipped by 5 bases and J by 5 bases; unmatched bases: 6. CDR3 nucleotide sequence: TGTGCCAGCAGCCACCTAGCGGGGGGGCCGGAGACCCAGTACTTC. It specifies CASSHLAGGPETQYF.

The chain uses TRBV6-2 or TRBV6-3 and TRBJ1-2; no reliable D call. Trimming stripped 2 bases from V and 8 bases from J, with 6 bases between. The CDR3 covers 11 residues. Germline V lookup: CDR1 MNHEY, CDR2 SVGEGT. The CDR3 region is CASSYPRGYTF. DNA for the CDR3: TGTGCCAGCAGTTACCCCAGGGGCTACACCTTC.

The table lists this clonotype with a few counts. The rearrangement links TRBV12-3 or TRBV12-4 to TRBJ1-2, with D possibly TRBD1 on 5 matching bases. The CDR3 length is 14 residues. Trimming took off 6 bases at V and 0 bases at J, with 11 bases between the two ends. CDR3 DNA sequence: TGTGCCAGCAGCAAGAAGACAGCTAACTATGGCTACACCTTC. Protein product: CASSKKTANYGYTF.

This chain joins TRBV7-2 and TRBJ1-1, with D unresolved. CDR1 is SGHTA, CDR2 FQGNSA, per germline. The CDR3 totals 14 residues. The V gene lost 5 bases and the J gene lost 0 bases, with 10 bases spanning the gap. CDR3 region: CASSPEAVNTEAFF. The CDR3, as DNA: TGTGCCAGCAGCCCCGAAGCCGTGAACACTGAAGCTTTCTTT.

The V gene is TRBV13, the J gene TRBJ2-7; TRBD2 matches 12 bases. Germline CDR1 is PRHDT and CDR2 is FYEKMQ (reference sequence). The length of the CDR3 is 16 residues. The V and J ends lost 1 base and 1 base, in that order; junction bases with no gene match: 2. The CDR3 region has the DNA TGTGCCAGCAGCTTAGAACTAGCGGGGGGTTCCTACGAGCAGTACTTC. The encoded protein is CASSLELAGGSYEQYF. Supplemented by reference TRBV13 and TRBJ2-7, the full variable domain reads AAGVIQSPRHLIKEKRETATLKCYPIPRHDTVYWYQQGPGQDPQFLISFYEKMQSDKGSIPDRFSAQQFSDYHSELNMSSLELGDSALYFCASSLELAGGSYEQYFGPGTRLTVT.

This clonotype came up many times. The chain is built from TRBV5-6 and TRBJ2-7; 8 bases map to TRBD2. V shed 7 bases, J shed 5 bases, and the junction held 8 bases outside the gene matches. The CDR3 is made up of 13 amino acids. In germline, CDR1 is SGHDT, CDR2 YYEEEE. CDR3 bases: TGTGCCAGCGCAGCGGGAGAAAGGAACGAGCAGTACTTC. This encodes CASAAGERNEQYF.

There are many counts of this clonotype. A junction end diverges from the germline sequence, so it may reflect a read error. The chain recombines TRBV28 with TRBJ2-7; tentatively, D is TRBD1 (5 bases). The length of the CDR3 is 16 residues. From germline, CDR1 is MDHEN and CDR2 SYDVKM. The CDR3 protein is CTSSPPDILGTYEQYF. CDR3 nucleotide sequence: TGTACCAGCAGTCCCCCGGACATTTTAGGGACCTACGAGCAGTACTTC.

This clonotype was recorded many times. Here the CDR3 reads CASSHGQGILYGYTF. The CDR3 region has the DNA TGTGCCAGTAGTCACGGACAAGGGATCCTCTATGGCTACACCTTC. This sequence joins TRBV19 and TRBJ1-2; D is perhaps TRBD1 (5 bases). There are 15 residues in the CDR3. V lost 5 bases, J lost 4 bases, and 17 bases lay in between. Germline V gene lookup returns CDR1 LNHDA and CDR2 SQIVND (reference sequence).